Reported below is one TCR beta chain. Its antigen is not known. The V gene's germline CDR1 is ENHRY and CDR2 SYGVKD. The V end was cut by 5 bases, the J end by 0 bases, with 5 bases between. The CDR3 is 13 residues long. These data belong to a study of cytomegalovirus exposure and HLA in healthy donors. Overall study context: From HLA-typed donors, an early data release held some 80 million unique TCRs. Of 398 genotyped donors, around 84% clustered with self-reported Caucasian donors. Findings and limits, study-wide: CMV serostatus was the sole immune exposure information available. The study recorded 160 or so TCR beta chains that were cytomegalovirus-associated.

13 Jbeta primers and 60 Vbeta primers were used for the PCR. Sequencing used immunoSEQ multiplex PCR; TCRdb keeps in-frame clones, though not all of them. The profile shows some 130,000 clones, 79% of them singletons. The clonotype was recovered from a man aged 35 to 55 in good health and CMV-seropositive. V is TRBV10-3 and J is TRBJ1-3; D not resolved. Material: PBMCs. In DNA form, the CDR3 reads TGTGCCATCAGTCCCCTCTCTGGAAACACCATATATTTT. This encodes CAISPLSGNTIYF.